This T cell receptor (beta chain) comes out of a study of T cell responses to AZD1222 COVID-19 vaccine. Trimming cost V 4 bases and J 2 bases; bases outside gene matches: 8. The CDR3 covers 15 residues. The germline V gene encodes CDR1 SGHDN and CDR2 FVKESK. Comment on this clone: As yet, its antigen is unknown.

Study-wide results and limits: A rise in Spike-specific TCR breadth and depth followed two AZD1222 doses. A mostly white British donor set with more females was recruited, and clonal diversity was possibly underestimated. Repertoire sampling was restricted to post-peak T cell response timepoints.

The table came from immunoSEQ multiplex PCR; TCRdb's copy has only in-frame clones and leaves some out. The sample carries fewer than 130,000 clones, approximately 94% recorded once. The sample consisted of peripheral blood, taken 28 days after the second AZD1222 dose. This chain joins TRBV14 and TRBJ2-7, with 7 bases lining up with TRBD2. This sequence originates from an adult who received the AZD1222 COVID-19 vaccine. The CDR3 nucleotides read TGTGCCAGCAGCCCGTGGGGACTATCCACCTACGAGCAGTACTTC. It encodes CASSPWGLSTYEQYF.